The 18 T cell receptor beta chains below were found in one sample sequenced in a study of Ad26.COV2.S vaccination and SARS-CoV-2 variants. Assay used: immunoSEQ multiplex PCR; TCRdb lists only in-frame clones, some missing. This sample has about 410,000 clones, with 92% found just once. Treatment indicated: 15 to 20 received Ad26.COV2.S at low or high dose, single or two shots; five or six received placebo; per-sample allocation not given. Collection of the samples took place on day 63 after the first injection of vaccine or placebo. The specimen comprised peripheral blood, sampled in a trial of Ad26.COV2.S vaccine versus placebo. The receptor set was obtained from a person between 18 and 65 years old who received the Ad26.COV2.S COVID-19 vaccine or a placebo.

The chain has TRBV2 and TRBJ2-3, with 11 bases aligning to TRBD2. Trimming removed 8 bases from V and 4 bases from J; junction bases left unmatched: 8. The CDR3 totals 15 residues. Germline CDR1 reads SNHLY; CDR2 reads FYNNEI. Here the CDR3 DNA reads TGTGCCAGCCTCCCGGCGGGACTAGCGGCAGATACGCAGTATTTT. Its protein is CASLPAGLAADTQYF. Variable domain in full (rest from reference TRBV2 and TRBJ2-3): EPEVTQTPSHQVTQMGQEVILRCVPISNHLYFYWYRQILGQKVEFLVSFYNNEISEKSEIFDDQFSVERPDGSNFTLKIRSTKLEDSAMYFCASLPAGLAADTQYFGPGTRLTVL.

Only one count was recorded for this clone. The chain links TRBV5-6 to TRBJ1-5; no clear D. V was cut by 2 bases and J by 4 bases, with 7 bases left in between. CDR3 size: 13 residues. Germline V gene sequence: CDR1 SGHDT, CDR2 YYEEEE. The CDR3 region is CASSFGVNQPQHF. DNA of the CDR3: TGTGCCAGCAGCTTTGGGGTGAATCAGCCCCAGCATTTT.

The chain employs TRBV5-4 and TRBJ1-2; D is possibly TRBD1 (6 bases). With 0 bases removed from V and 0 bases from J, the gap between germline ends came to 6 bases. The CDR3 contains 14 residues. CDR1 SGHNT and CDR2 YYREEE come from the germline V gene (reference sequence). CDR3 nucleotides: TGTGCCAGCAGCTTGGACAGGGCTAACTATGGCTACACCTTC. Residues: CASSLDRANYGYTF.

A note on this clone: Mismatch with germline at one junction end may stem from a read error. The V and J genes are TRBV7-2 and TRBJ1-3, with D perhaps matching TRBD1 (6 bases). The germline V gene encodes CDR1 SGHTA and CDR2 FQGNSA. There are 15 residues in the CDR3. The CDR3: CASTLQGQPGNTIYF. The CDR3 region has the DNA TGTGCCAGCACCTTACAGGGACAACCTGGAAACACCATATATTTT.

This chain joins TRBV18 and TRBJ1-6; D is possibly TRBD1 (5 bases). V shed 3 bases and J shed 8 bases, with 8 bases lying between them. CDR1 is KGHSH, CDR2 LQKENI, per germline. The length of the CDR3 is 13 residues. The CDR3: CASSPQGDSPLHF. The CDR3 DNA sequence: TGTGCCAGCTCACCCCAGGGTGATTCACCCCTCCACTTT.

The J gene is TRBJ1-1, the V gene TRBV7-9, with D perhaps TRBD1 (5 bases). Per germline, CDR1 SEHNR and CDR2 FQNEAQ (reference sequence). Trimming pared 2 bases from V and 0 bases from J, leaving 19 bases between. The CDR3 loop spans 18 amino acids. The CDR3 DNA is TGTGCCAGCAGCTTATACTTAGGGGCCGTCTTTATGAACACTGAAGCTTTCTTT. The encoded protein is CASSLYLGAVFMNTEAFF. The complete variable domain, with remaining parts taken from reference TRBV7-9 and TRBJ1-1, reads DTGVSQNPRHKITKRGQNVTFRCDPISEHNRLYWYRQTLGQGPEFLTYFQNEAQLEKSRLLSDRFSAERPKGSFSTLEIQRTEQGDSAMYLCASSLYLGAVFMNTEAFFGQGTRLTVV.

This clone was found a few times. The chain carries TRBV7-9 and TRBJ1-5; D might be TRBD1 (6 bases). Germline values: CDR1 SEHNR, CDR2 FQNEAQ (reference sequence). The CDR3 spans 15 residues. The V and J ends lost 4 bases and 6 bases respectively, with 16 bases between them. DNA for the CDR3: TGTGCCAGCAGCTCATACAGGGATTTGGGTCAGCCCCAGCATTTT. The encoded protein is CASSSYRDLGQPQHF.

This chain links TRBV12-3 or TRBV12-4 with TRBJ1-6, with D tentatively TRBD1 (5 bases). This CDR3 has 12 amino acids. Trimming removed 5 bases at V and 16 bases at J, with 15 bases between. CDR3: CASSHTRDRLHF. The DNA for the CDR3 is TGTGCCAGCAGTCATACGAGGGACCGACTCCACTTT.

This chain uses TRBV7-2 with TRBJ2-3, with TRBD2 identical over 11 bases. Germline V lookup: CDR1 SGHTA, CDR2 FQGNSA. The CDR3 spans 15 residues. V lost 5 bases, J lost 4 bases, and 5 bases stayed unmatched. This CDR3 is CASSPTSGGSDTQYF. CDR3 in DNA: TGTGCCAGCAGCCCAACTAGCGGGGGTTCAGATACGCAGTATTTT.

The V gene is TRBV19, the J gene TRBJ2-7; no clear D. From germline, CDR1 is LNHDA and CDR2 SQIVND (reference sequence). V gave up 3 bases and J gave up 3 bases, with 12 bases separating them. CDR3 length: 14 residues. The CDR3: CASSIIGVNYEQYF. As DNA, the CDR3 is TGTGCCAGTAGTATTATCGGAGTTAACTACGAGCAGTACTTC.

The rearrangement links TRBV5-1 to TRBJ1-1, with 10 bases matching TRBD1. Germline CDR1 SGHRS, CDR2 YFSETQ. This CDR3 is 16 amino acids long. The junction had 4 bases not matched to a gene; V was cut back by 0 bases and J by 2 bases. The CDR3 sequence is CASSLVGQGKNTEAFF. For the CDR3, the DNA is TGCGCCAGCAGCTTGGTGGGACAGGGGAAAAACACTGAAGCTTTCTTT.

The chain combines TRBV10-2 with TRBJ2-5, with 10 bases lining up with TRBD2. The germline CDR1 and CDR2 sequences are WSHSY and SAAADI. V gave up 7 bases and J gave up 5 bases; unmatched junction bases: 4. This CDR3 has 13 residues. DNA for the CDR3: TGCGCCAGCAAGCGGGGGGGCCTGGAGACCCAGTACTTC. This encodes CASKRGGLETQYF.

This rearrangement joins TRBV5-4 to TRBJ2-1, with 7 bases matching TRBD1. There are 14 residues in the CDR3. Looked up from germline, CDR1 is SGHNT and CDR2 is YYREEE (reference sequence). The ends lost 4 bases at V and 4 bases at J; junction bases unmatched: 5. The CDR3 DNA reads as TGTGCCAGCAGCGAAGGGGGCAGATACAATGAGCAGTTCTTC. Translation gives CASSEGGRYNEQFF. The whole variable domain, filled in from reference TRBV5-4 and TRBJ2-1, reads ETGVTQSPTHLIKTRGQQVTLRCSSQSGHNTVSWYQQALGQGPQFIFQYYREEENGRGNFPPRFSGLQFPNYSSELNVNALELDDSALYLCASSEGGRYNEQFFGPGTRLTVL.

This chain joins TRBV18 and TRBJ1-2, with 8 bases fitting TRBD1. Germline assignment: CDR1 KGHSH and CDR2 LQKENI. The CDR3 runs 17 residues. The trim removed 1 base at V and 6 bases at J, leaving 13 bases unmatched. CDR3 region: CASSPLTTGTGGDGYTF. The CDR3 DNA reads TGTGCCAGCTCACCACTGACGACCGGAACAGGGGGGGATGGCTACACCTTC.

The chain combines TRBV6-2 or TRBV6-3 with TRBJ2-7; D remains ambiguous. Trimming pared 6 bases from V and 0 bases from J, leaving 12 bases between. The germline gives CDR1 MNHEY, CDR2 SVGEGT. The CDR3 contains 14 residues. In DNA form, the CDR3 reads TGTGCCAGCAGCCCCTGGGGAAGCTCCTACGAGCAGTACTTC. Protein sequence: CASSPWGSSYEQYF.

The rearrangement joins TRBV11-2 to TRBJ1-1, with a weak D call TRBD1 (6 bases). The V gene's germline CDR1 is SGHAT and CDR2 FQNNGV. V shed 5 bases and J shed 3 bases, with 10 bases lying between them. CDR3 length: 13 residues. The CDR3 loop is CASSRQAYTEAFF. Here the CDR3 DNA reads TGTGCCAGCAGCCGACAGGCCTACACTGAAGCTTTCTTT.

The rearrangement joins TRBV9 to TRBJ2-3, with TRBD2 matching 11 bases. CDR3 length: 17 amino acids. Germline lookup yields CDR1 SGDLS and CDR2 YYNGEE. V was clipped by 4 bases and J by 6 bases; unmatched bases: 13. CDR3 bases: TGTGCCAGCAGCACCCCGGTGCTAGCGGGGGGTGGGGATACGCAGTATTTT. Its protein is CASSTPVLAGGGDTQYF. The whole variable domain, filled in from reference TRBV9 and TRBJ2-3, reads DSGVTQTPKHLITATGQRVTLRCSPRSGDLSVYWYQQSLDQGLQFLIQYYNGEERAKGNILERFSAQQFPDLHSELNLSSLELGDSALYFCASSTPVLAGGGDTQYFGPGTRLTVL.

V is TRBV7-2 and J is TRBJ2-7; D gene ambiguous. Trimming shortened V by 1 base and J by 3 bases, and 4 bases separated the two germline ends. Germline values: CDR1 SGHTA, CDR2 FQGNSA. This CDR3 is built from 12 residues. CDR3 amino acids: CASSLDHYEQYF. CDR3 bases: TGTGCCAGCAGCTTAGACCACTACGAGCAGTACTTC.